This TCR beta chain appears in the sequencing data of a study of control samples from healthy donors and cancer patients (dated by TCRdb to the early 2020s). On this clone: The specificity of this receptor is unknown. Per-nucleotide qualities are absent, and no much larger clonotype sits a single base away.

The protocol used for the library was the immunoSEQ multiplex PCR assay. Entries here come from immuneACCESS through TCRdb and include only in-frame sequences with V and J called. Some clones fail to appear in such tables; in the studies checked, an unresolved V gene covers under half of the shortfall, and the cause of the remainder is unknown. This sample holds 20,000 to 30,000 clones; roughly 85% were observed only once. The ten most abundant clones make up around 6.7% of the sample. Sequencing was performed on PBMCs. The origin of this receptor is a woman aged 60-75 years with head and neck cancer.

CDR3 region: CASSSGTSGGTDTQYF. The DNA sequence is given as TGTGCCAGCAGCTCCGGGACTAGCGGAGGCACAGATACGCAGTATTTT. The rearranged chain carries TRBV25-1 and TRBJ2-3; a stretch of 11 junction bases matches TRBD2. V loses 6 bases at its end and J loses 1 base; junction bases beyond the gene matches: 6. Based on the germline V gene, the CDR1 and CDR2 sequences are MGHDK and SYGVNS. There are 16 amino acids in the CDR3, from cysteine to phenylalanine inclusive. The entry retains the CDR3 DNA only, 48 bases that are in frame from base 1.